This T cell receptor (beta chain) was sequenced in a study of blood T cell repertoires in COVID-19. Study background: T cells, B-cell-depleted T cells, or PBMCs provided the cDNA or gDNA that served as material.

In the original workflow: Quantification of nucleated cells was approximated via reference gene primer amplification. Here immunoSEQ multiplex PCR was the method, and the copy in TCRdb shows in-frame clones only, minus some. V and J calls and clone size follow that table, whereas D and trimming were derived from the DNA. Found here are 15,000 to 20,000 clones, approximately 86% of them singletons; the top ten hold over 15%. The CDR3 is made up of 14 amino acids. The V gene lost 0 bases and the J gene lost 6 bases, with 9 bases spanning the gap. Germline assignment: CDR1 LGHNA and CDR2 YSLEER. This TCR was recovered from a man aged 50-59 years with active COVID-19. V and J are TRBV4-3 and TRBJ2-1; D call uncertain. The material sequenced was peripheral blood. CDR3 residues: CASSQDWLVNEQFF. The CDR3 DNA is TGCGCCAGCAGCCAAGATTGGCTAGTCAATGAGCAGTTCTTC.